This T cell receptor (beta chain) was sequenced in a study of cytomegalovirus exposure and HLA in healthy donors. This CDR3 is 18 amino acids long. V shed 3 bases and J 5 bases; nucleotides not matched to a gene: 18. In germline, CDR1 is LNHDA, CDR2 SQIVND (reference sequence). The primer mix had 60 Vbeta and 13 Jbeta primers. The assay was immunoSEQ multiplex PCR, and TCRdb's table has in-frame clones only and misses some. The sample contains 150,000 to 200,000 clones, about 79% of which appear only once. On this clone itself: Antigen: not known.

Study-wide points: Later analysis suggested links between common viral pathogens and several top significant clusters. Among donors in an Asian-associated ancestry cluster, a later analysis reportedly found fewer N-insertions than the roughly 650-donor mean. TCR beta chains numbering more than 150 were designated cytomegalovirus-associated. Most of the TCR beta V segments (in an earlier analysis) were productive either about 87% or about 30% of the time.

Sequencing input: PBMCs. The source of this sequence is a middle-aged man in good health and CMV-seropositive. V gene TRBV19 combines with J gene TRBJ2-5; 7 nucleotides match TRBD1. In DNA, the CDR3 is TGTGCCAGTAGTATGGTTAAGGGGGCAGCCCTTTCGGGGGAGACCCAGTACTTC. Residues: CASSMVKGAALSGETQYF.